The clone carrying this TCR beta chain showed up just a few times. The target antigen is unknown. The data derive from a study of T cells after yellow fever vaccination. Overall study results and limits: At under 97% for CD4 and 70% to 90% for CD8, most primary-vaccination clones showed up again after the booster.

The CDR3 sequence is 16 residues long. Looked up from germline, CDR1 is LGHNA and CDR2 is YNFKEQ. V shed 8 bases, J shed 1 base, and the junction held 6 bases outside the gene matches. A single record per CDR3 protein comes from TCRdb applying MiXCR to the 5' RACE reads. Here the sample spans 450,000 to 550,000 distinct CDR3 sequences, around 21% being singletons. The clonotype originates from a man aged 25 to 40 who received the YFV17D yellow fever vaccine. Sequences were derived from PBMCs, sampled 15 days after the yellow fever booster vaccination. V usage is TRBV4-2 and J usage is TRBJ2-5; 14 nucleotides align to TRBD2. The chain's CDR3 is CASGKGLAGAQETQYF. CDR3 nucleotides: TGTGCCAGCGGAAAGGGACTAGCGGGAGCCCAAGAGACCCAGTACTTC.